This entry is about one T cell receptor (beta chain). Its antigen target is currently unknown. One base away there is no much larger clone; base qualities are not given. The immunoSEQ Assay, a bias-controlled multiplex PCR, was used to amplify TCRbeta CDR3 regions from genomic DNA. The original pipeline was this. The number of nucleated cells in each sample was estimated from the amplification of reference gene primers within the assay. To quantify the absolute abundance of each unique TCRbeta CDR3 rearrangement, sequence reads were collapsed and filtered. For each sample, productive Simpson clonality was calculated by taking the square root of Simpson's diversity index across productive rearrangements. TCRdb limited this immuneACCESS table to in-frame rearrangements with V and J called. A share of clones is missing; checked studies link under half to unresolved V genes, and the rest is unexplained. V, J and clone size reflect that table, while D and trimming were determined from the DNA. This sample is represented by about 130,000 clones; over 75% of them were singletons. The ten largest clones take up around 3.6% of the sample.

These data originate in a study of blood T cell repertoires in COVID-19 (TCRdb year 2020). With respect to the entire study: Samples from collaborators originated in the United States, Italy and Spain and spanned both the acute and convalescent phases of COVID-19. The repertoires were made available in a free public database intended to serve as a resource for research on the immune response to SARS-CoV-2. The material from the prospective study consisted of cDNA or gDNA derived from T cells, B-cell-depleted T cells, or PBMCs. Subjects who had been exposed to COVID-19, were actively infected with it, or had recovered from it provided the deeply sampled blood TCRbeta repertoires that made up the dataset. The samples were drawn from the first 160 participants of the ongoing ImmuneRACE study and from 950 to 1,500 subjects provided by 6 global collaborators. Nearly every sample came with metadata listing a de-identified subject ID, COVID-19 status, age in years and sex. Where available, HLA class I and class II types were obtained from metadata supplied by the sample provider rather than from assay-based typing.

The collaborating institutions used their own protocols to collect whole blood in K2EDTA tubes. Collaborator samples were shipped for TCRbeta analysis as frozen whole blood, isolated PBMCs, or DNA extracted from either sample type. Findings and caveats that apply to the study as a whole: Clinical and demographic metadata were provided uncurated, with the amount varying by source and participant.

The receptor comes from a woman aged 55-70 years with acute or convalescent COVID-19. The specimen sequenced was peripheral blood.

For the CDR3, the sequence is CASSAADSSGNTIYF. The sequenced DNA is TGTGCCAGCAGCGCAGCCGACAGCTCTGGAAACACCATATATTTT. Here the chain combines TRBV9 and TRBJ1-3; TRBD1 is a possible D gene, resting on 5 matching bases. From the cysteine up to the phenylalanine, the CDR3 has a length of 15 residues. The DNA shown is the 45-base CDR3, in frame from base 1. Per the germline V gene, SGDLS is the CDR1 and YYNGEE is the CDR2. V is shortened by 3 bases, J by 0 bases, and the region joining them spans 10 bases.